This entry lists 28 T cell receptor beta chains sequenced from one sample in a study of CD8 T cells in Susac syndrome. RNA was extracted with the RNeasy kit, and a quantity of about 0.5 to 1 ug was reverse transcribed using random hexamers. In TCRdb, the immunoSEQ multiplex PCR reads were re-called with MiXCR into one record per CDR3 protein. This sample carries approximately 180,000 distinct CDR3 sequences, 90% to 95% of them seen once, and the ten largest clones take under 0.095%. Material: CD4+ T cells from PBMCs. All receptors derive from a human donor with multiple sclerosis.

A remark on this clonotype: Compared with germline, one end of the junction differs, possibly owing to a read error. The gene calls are TRBV9 and TRBJ1-1, with 9 nucleotides matching TRBD1. The length of the CDR3 is 14 residues. Germline V gene sequence: CDR1 SGDLS, CDR2 YYNGEE. The chain's CDR3 is CASSADRGNPEAFF. The CDR3 coding sequence is TGTGCCAGCAGCGCAGACAGGGGGAACCCTGAAGCTTTCTTT.

The chain combines TRBV7-2 with TRBJ1-1; D remains ambiguous. The germline CDR1 and CDR2 sequences are SGHTA and FQGNSA. This CDR3 comprises 14 residues. Trimming stripped 3 bases from V and 11 bases from J, with 19 bases between. This CDR3 reads CASSFRLWEGRAFF. The CDR3 nucleotides are TGTGCCAGCAGCTTTAGACTCTGGGAAGGGAGGGCTTTCTTT. The full variable domain, with the rest looked up from reference TRBV7-2 and TRBJ1-1, is GAGVSQSPSNKVTEKGKDVELRCDPISGHTALYWYRQSLGQGLEFLIYFQGNSAPDKSGLPSDRFSAERTGGSVSTLTIQRTQQEDSAVYLCASSFRLWEGRAFFGQGTRLTVV.

Concerning this clonotype itself: A read error may account for a junction end that differs from germline. The V gene is TRBV5-4, the J gene TRBJ2-1, with TRBD2 matching over 7 bases. CDR3 length equals 16 residues. Germline values: CDR1 SGHNT, CDR2 YYREEE (reference sequence). Here the CDR3 reads CASSLGATSPYSEQFF. The DNA for the CDR3 is TGTGCCAGCAGCTTGGGGGCGACTAGCCCTTACAGTGAGCAGTTCTTC.

This chain links TRBV11-2 with TRBJ2-4, with D hard to call. Germline loops: CDR1 SGHAT, CDR2 FQNNGV. CDR3 size: 14 residues. With 3 bases removed from V and 1 base from J, the gap between germline ends came to 7 bases. Here the CDR3 DNA reads TGTGCCAGCAGCTTGAGGCAGGCCAAAAACATTCAGTACTTC. As protein: CASSLRQAKNIQYF.

The chain employs TRBV5-1 and TRBJ2-5; TRBD1 aligns across 7 bases. Germline assignment: CDR1 SGHRS and CDR2 YFSETQ. V lost 3 bases, J lost 1 base, and 6 bases stayed unmatched. This CDR3 comprises 15 residues. The CDR3 protein is CASSSGQTSQETQYF. DNA for the CDR3: TGCGCCAGCAGCTCGGGACAGACTTCCCAAGAGACCCAGTACTTC.

The rearrangement links TRBV7-9 to TRBJ1-2; no clear D gene. CDR1 is SEHNR and CDR2 is FQNEAQ in the germline V gene (reference sequence). The CDR3 length is 14 residues. Trimming cost V 5 bases and J 2 bases, with 12 bases left between them. CDR3 coding DNA: TGTGCCAGCAGCCCCCTAGGAATAAACTATGGCTACACCTTC. Translating gives CASSPLGINYGYTF.

The chain joins TRBV12-3 or TRBV12-4 to TRBJ2-3; tentative D call: TRBD2 (5 bases). The CDR3 covers 15 residues. V gave up 3 bases and J gave up 0 bases, with 10 bases separating them. CDR3 loop: CASSLRTYSTDTQYF. In nucleotides, the CDR3 is TGTGCCAGCAGTTTGAGGACTTACAGCACAGATACGCAGTATTTT.

This clonotype was seen just once. The chain's CDR3 is CASSSNPLLANYEQYF. In DNA, the CDR3 is TGCGCCAGCAGCTCCAACCCGCTTCTAGCGAACTACGAGCAGTACTTC. The V gene is TRBV5-1, the J gene TRBJ2-7, with D possibly being TRBD2 (6 bases). The CDR3 totals 16 residues. CDR1 is SGHRS, CDR2 YFSETQ, per germline. V dropped 3 bases and J dropped 3 bases, with 19 bases sitting between them.

The chain couples TRBV28 to TRBJ1-5; D gene uncertain. Germline V lookup: CDR1 MDHEN, CDR2 SYDVKM. The length of the CDR3 is 14 residues. Between the trimmed V and J ends, which lost 7 bases and 6 bases, there was a span of 16 bases. CDR3 region: CASISGQYSQPQHF. For the CDR3, the DNA is TGTGCCAGCATCTCTGGGCAGTACAGTCAGCCCCAGCATTTT.

The chain couples TRBV24-1 to TRBJ2-1; D may correspond to TRBD1 or TRBD2 (6 bases each). The CDR3 length is 17 residues. The V end lost 4 bases, the J end lost 6 bases, and 21 bases lay between the germline ends. Germline V lookup: CDR1 KGHDR, CDR2 SFDVKD. CDR3 protein: CATSDQGGQGQRNEQFF. CDR3 nucleotide sequence: TGTGCCACCAGTGACCAAGGGGGGCAGGGGCAGCGCAATGAGCAGTTCTTC.

The CDR3 reads CATHGTANEKLFF. The CDR3 region has the DNA TGTGCCACTCACGGGACAGCAAATGAAAAACTGTTTTTT. The chain uses TRBV2 and TRBJ1-4; 7 nucleotides line up with TRBD1. CDR3 length equals 13 residues. After removal of 10 bases from V and 5 bases from J, the junction contained 7 bases not matched to a gene. The germline CDR1 and CDR2 sequences are SNHLY and FYNNEI.

The V gene is TRBV20-1, the J gene TRBJ2-1; 10 bases fit TRBD2. The CDR3 sequence is 14 residues long. Trimming cost V 5 bases and J 5 bases; bases outside gene matches: 6. From germline, CDR1 is DFQATT and CDR2 SNEGSKA (reference sequence). The CDR3 here is CSAEGLAYDNEQFF. The CDR3 bases are TGCAGTGCTGAGGGACTAGCGTACGACAATGAGCAGTTCTTC.

This chain joins TRBV2 and TRBJ2-5, with 7 bases aligning to TRBD1. V shed 5 bases, J shed 5 bases, and the junction held 11 bases outside the gene matches. The germline V gene encodes CDR1 SNHLY and CDR2 FYNNEI. CDR3 length: 15 residues. The CDR3 DNA sequence: TGTGCCAGCAGTCGACAGGGCACCCGAAGGGAGACCCAGTACTTC. It translates to CASSRQGTRRETQYF.

The chain combines TRBV20-1 with TRBJ2-7, with D perhaps being TRBD1 or TRBD2 (5 bases each). The CDR3 covers 14 residues. Germline CDR1 and CDR2: DFQATT and SNEGSKA (reference sequence). The V gene lost 6 bases and the J gene lost 3 bases, with 18 bases spanning the gap. The CDR3 bases are TGCAGTGCCTGCCGGGACGTGAGTAGCTACGAGCAGTACTTC. Protein product: CSACRDVSSYEQYF.

The chain carries TRBV20-1 and TRBJ2-1; tentative D call: TRBD1 (5 bases). The CDR3 runs to 12 residues. Trimming took off 3 bases at V and 2 bases at J, with 5 bases between the two ends. The germline gives CDR1 DFQATT, CDR2 SNEGSKA (reference sequence). The CDR3 here is CSARTAYNEQFF. In DNA, the CDR3 is TGCAGTGCTAGGACAGCCTACAATGAGCAGTTCTTC.

V and J are TRBV27 and TRBJ2-7; 11 positions agree with TRBD2. The trim removed 3 bases at V and 6 bases at J, leaving 10 bases unmatched. This CDR3 contains 16 residues. Per germline, CDR1 MNHEY and CDR2 SMNVEV (reference sequence). CDR3 loop: CASSFALAGGPGEQYF. CDR3 coding DNA: TGTGCCAGCAGTTTCGCCTTAGCGGGGGGGCCGGGCGAGCAGTACTTC.

This chain connects TRBV9 to TRBJ2-2; D is ambiguous. Germline V CDR1 and CDR2: SGDLS, YYNGEE. Trimming left V 1 base short and J 0 bases short, with 7 bases between. The CDR3 has 15 residues. CDR3 loop: CASSVTRTNTGELFF. The CDR3, as DNA: TGTGCCAGCAGCGTAACTCGAACGAACACCGGGGAGCTGTTTTTT.

Here the CDR3 reads CASSPDYYTGELFF. In nucleotides, the CDR3 is TGTGCCAGCAGTCCCGATTATTATACCGGGGAGCTGTTTTTT. The rearrangement uses TRBV28 and TRBJ2-2; D ambiguous. Germline lookup yields CDR1 MDHEN and CDR2 SYDVKM. Trimming stripped 5 bases from V and 5 bases from J, with 12 bases between. This CDR3 has 14 amino acids.

The rearrangement links TRBV3-1 to TRBJ2-3; 12 nucleotides match TRBD2. There are 16 residues in the CDR3. The J segment lost 5 bases and the V segment lost 4 bases, leaving 7 bases of the junction unmatched. Germline lookup yields CDR1 LGHDT and CDR2 YNNKEL (reference sequence). This CDR3 is CASSPNLAGGRDTQYF. In DNA, the CDR3 is TGTGCCAGCAGCCCGAATCTAGCGGGGGGGCGAGATACGCAGTATTTT.

The chain is built from TRBV5-4 and TRBJ1-2; no definite D call. The CDR3 contains 13 residues. Trimming pared 2 bases from V and 6 bases from J, leaving 11 bases between. Germline V CDR1 and CDR2: SGHNT, YYREEE (reference sequence). The CDR3, as DNA: TGTGCCAGCAGCTTCCGGGCCCAGGATGGCTACACCTTC. This sequence encodes CASSFRAQDGYTF. The whole variable domain, filled in from reference TRBV5-4 and TRBJ1-2, reads ETGVTQSPTHLIKTRGQQVTLRCSSQSGHNTVSWYQQALGQGPQFIFQYYREEENGRGNFPPRFSGLQFPNYSSELNVNALELDDSALYLCASSFRAQDGYTFGSGTRLTVV.

This chain uses TRBV11-2 with TRBJ2-1, with D possibly being TRBD2 (6 bases). CDR3 length: 14 residues. The germline V and J ends were trimmed by 3 bases and 5 bases, with 11 bases remaining between them. Germline lookup yields CDR1 SGHAT and CDR2 FQNNGV. The CDR3, as DNA: TGTGCCAGCAGCTTCGGTAGCGGAAACAATGAGCAGTTCTTC. It translates to CASSFGSGNNEQFF.

This chain connects TRBV6-1 to TRBJ2-5; D unclear. The CDR3 consists of 13 residues. Germline loops: CDR1 MNHNS, CDR2 SASEGT. Deletions cut 1 base from V and 7 bases from J, with 10 bases between. CDR3 DNA sequence: TGTGCCAGCAGTGAAGACAGTGGAAGGACCCAGTACTTC. Residues: CASSEDSGRTQYF.

The gene calls are TRBV2 and TRBJ2-2; D is ambiguous. The CDR3 is made up of 11 amino acids. Trimming cost V 8 bases and J 0 bases, with 1 base left between them. The V gene's germline CDR1 is SNHLY and CDR2 FYNNEI. CDR3 DNA sequence: TGTGCCAGCGCGAACACCGGGGAGCTGTTTTTT. Translating it yields CASANTGELFF.

This clonotype has a handful of counts. The rearrangement links TRBV4-1 to TRBJ1-1; D gene unclear. The germline V gene encodes CDR1 MGHRA and CDR2 YSYEKL. Trimming left V 3 bases short and J 1 base short, with 9 bases between. The CDR3 is 14 amino acids. The CDR3 DNA sequence: TGCGCCAGCAGCCAGTGGAGCAGGAACACTGAAGCTTTCTTT. It yields the protein CASSQWSRNTEAFF.

V usage is TRBV29-1 and J usage is TRBJ2-3; D may match TRBD1 or TRBD2 (6 bases each). Trimming stripped 3 bases from V and 7 bases from J, with 8 bases between. The CDR3 covers 11 residues. CDR1 and CDR2 (germline): SQVTM, ANQGSEA. The DNA of the CDR3 is TGCAGCGTTGAGGGGGGCAATACGCAGTATTTT. Translating it yields CSVEGGNTQYF.

This sequence joins TRBV28 and TRBJ2-5, with 9 bases matching TRBD1. The CDR3 covers 13 residues. The V gene's germline CDR1 is MDHEN and CDR2 SYDVKM. Trimming removed 6 bases from V and 5 bases from J; junction bases left unmatched: 4. For the CDR3, the DNA is TGTGCCAGCAGACCACAGGGGGCGGAGACCCAGTACTTC. It codes for CASRPQGAETQYF.

The chain joins TRBV12-3 or TRBV12-4 to TRBJ1-5; no firm D call. The CDR3 sequence is 13 residues long. V lost 4 bases and J 6 bases, leaving 10 bases between the germline ends. The CDR3 reads CASSSGLSQPQHF. CDR3 coding DNA: TGTGCCAGCAGTTCGGGGTTGAGTCAGCCCCAGCATTTT.

The rearrangement links TRBV20-1 to TRBJ2-1; maybe TRBD2 (7 bases). This CDR3 comprises 14 residues. The V gene lost 6 bases and the J gene lost 3 bases, with 15 bases spanning the gap. Germline V lookup: CDR1 DFQATT, CDR2 SNEGSKA (reference sequence). The CDR3 coding sequence is TGCAGTGCCCGGGGGGCGCTCGGCTACAATGAGCAGTTCTTC. This gives the protein CSARGALGYNEQFF.